The 27 T cell receptor beta chains below come from one sample, sequenced in a study of T cell changes during pregnancy in multiple sclerosis. Method: immunoSEQ multiplex PCR; TCRdb's copy keeps in-frame clones and lacks some. The sample lists under 50,000 clones; roughly 93% were seen once. Sequenced material: CD8+ T cells from peripheral blood mononuclear cells, taken in the third trimester of pregnancy. The receptors come from a female donor with multiple sclerosis, enrolled in a pregnancy study.

The rearrangement joins TRBV6-1 to TRBJ2-6; D gene ambiguous. Trimming left V 2 bases short and J 0 bases short, with 5 bases between. This CDR3 has 15 residues. CDR1 is MNHNS and CDR2 is SASEGT in the germline V gene. CDR3 sequence reads: CASSERSSGANVLTF. The CDR3 DNA reads as TGTGCCAGCAGTGAACGTAGCTCTGGGGCCAACGTCCTGACTTTC.

The chain is built from TRBV2 and TRBJ2-2; 7 bases line up with TRBD1. The CDR3 spans 15 residues. Per germline, CDR1 SNHLY and CDR2 FYNNEI. V was pared by 3 bases and J by 6 bases, with 7 bases of the junction left unmatched. The CDR3 DNA reads TGTGCCAGCAGTGAGCAGACAGGGCTCCCCGGGGAGCTGTTTTTT. It yields the protein CASSEQTGLPGELFF.

The chain couples TRBV9 to TRBJ2-5; TRBD2 aligns across 7 bases. V shed 3 bases, J shed 5 bases, and the junction held 7 bases outside the gene matches. Germline CDR1 reads SGDLS; CDR2 reads YYNGEE. The CDR3 totals 14 residues. The CDR3 nucleotides read TGTGCCAGCAGCGGGGGGGGAACGGGCGAGACCCAGTACTTC. As protein: CASSGGGTGETQYF.

A single count supports this clone. The chain links TRBV15 to TRBJ1-2; D unresolved. The CDR3 is 15 amino acids. The V gene's germline CDR1 is LNHNV and CDR2 YYDKDF (reference sequence). Deletions cut 1 base from V and 6 bases from J, with 15 bases between. The CDR3 coding sequence is TGTGCCACCAGCAGAGTGGTGGGCGTAATAGATGGCTACACCTTC. This sequence encodes CATSRVVGVIDGYTF.

J is TRBJ2-7 and V is TRBV27; 9 nucleotides match TRBD1. Trimming removed 6 bases from V and 4 bases from J; junction bases left unmatched: 7. The CDR3 is made up of 14 amino acids. Germline CDR1 is MNHEY and CDR2 is SMNVEV (reference sequence). CDR3 sequence: CASRTGTGTYEQYF. As DNA, the CDR3 is TGTGCCAGCAGAACCGGGACAGGGACATACGAGCAGTACTTC.

The chain is built from TRBV7-2 and TRBJ2-4; TRBD1 aligns across 9 bases. V lost 4 bases to trimming and J lost 3 bases; unmatched junction nucleotides: 13. Germline V gene sequence: CDR1 SGHTA, CDR2 FQGNSA. This CDR3 comprises 18 residues. CDR3 sequence: CASSSTWRTGAVKNIQYF. CDR3 DNA sequence: TGTGCCAGCAGCTCGACTTGGCGGACAGGGGCAGTCAAAAACATTCAGTACTTC.

The chain links TRBV19 to TRBJ1-6; D remains unclear. Germline assignment: CDR1 LNHDA and CDR2 SQIVND (reference sequence). CDR3 length equals 14 residues. Deletions cut 7 bases from V and 5 bases from J, with 12 bases between. This CDR3 is CASTLAGNNSPLHF. The DNA of the CDR3 is TGTGCCAGTACCCTCGCGGGGAATAATTCACCCCTCCACTTT.

The CDR3 reads CATSRRAGPPENTEAFF. The DNA of the CDR3 is TGTGCCACCAGCAGGAGAGCGGGACCCCCGGAGAACACTGAAGCTTTCTTT. This chain uses TRBV15 with TRBJ1-1, with D tentatively TRBD1 (5 bases). Trimming removed 3 bases at V and 1 base at J, with 18 bases between. In germline, CDR1 is LNHNV, CDR2 YYDKDF (reference sequence). The CDR3 has 17 amino acids. The whole variable domain, remainder taken from reference TRBV15 and TRBJ1-1, is DAMVIQNPRYQVTQFGKPVTLSCSQTLNHNVMYWYQQKSSQAPKLLFHYYDKDFNNEADTPDNFQSRRPNTSFCFLDIRSPGLGDTAMYLCATSRRAGPPENTEAFFGQGTRLTVV.

This chain connects TRBV6-5 to TRBJ2-1; 9 bases are shared with TRBD2. The CDR3 sequence is 16 residues long. Germline V gene data show CDR1 as MNHEY and CDR2 as SVGAGI. After removal of 4 bases from V and 3 bases from J, the junction contained 7 bases not matched to a gene. CDR3 DNA sequence: TGTGCCAGCAGTTGGTTCCCTAGCGGGGACTACAATGAGCAGTTCTTC. It encodes CASSWFPSGDYNEQFF.

This chain uses TRBV6-4 with TRBJ2-1, with no clear D. Trimming took 4 bases from V and 13 from J, leaving 26 bases between them. There are 16 residues in the CDR3. CDR1 MRHNA and CDR2 SNTAGT come from the germline V gene. The CDR3 loop is CASSARDSANPNEQFF. The CDR3 DNA follows: TGTGCCAGCAGTGCTCGCGACTCCGCAAACCCCAACGAACAGTTCTTC.

This chain joins TRBV6-5 and TRBJ2-7; 9 nucleotides match TRBD2. Per germline, CDR1 MNHEY and CDR2 SVGAGI. CDR3 length: 14 residues. Germline trimming cut 4 bases from V and 2 bases from J; bases unmatched to any gene: 3. CDR3 bases: TGTGCCAGCAGTTTAGCGGGGGAAACCTACGAGCAGTACTTC. Protein: CASSLAGETYEQYF.

This rearrangement joins TRBV6-5 to TRBJ1-2, with 8 bases that match TRBD1. The V segment lost 2 bases and the J segment 5 bases; nucleotides outside the gene matches: 7. There are 15 residues in the CDR3. Germline assignment: CDR1 MNHEY and CDR2 SVGAGI. The CDR3 DNA reads as TGTGCCAGCAGTTACCAAGGACAGGGTGATTATGGCTACACCTTC. Translation: CASSYQGQGDYGYTF.

V usage is TRBV7-9 and J usage is TRBJ1-4; possibly TRBD1 for D (6 bases). CDR1 SEHNR and CDR2 FQNEAQ come from the germline V gene (reference sequence). Trimming took off 3 bases at V and 9 bases at J, with 8 bases between the two ends. The CDR3 runs 12 residues. CDR3 region: CASSFQGQKLFF. CDR3 nucleotides: TGTGCCAGCAGCTTCCAGGGGCAAAAACTGTTTTTT.

The chain is built from TRBV9 and TRBJ1-5, with 10 bases identical to TRBD1. Germline lookup yields CDR1 SGDLS and CDR2 YYNGEE. Trimming took 6 bases from V and 5 from J; bases not matched to a gene: 8. This CDR3 is 15 amino acids long. The CDR3, as DNA: TGTGCCAGCACCCCGGGACAGGGGTGGGATCAGCCCCAGCATTTT. Its protein product is CASTPGQGWDQPQHF.

The chain is built from TRBV7-9 and TRBJ1-2, with 10 bases lining up with TRBD1. V shed 5 bases and J 6 bases; nucleotides not matched to a gene: 12. The germline V gene has CDR1 SEHNR and CDR2 FQNEAQ (reference sequence). The CDR3 runs 16 residues. The CDR3 protein is CASSATPGQGLDGYTF. CDR3 bases: TGTGCCAGCAGCGCAACTCCGGGACAGGGGTTAGATGGCTACACCTTC.

The rearrangement joins TRBV9 to TRBJ1-2, with D tentatively TRBD1 (5 bases). V gave up 8 bases and J gave up 3 bases, with 8 bases separating them. CDR3 length: 11 residues. Germline CDR1 and CDR2: SGDLS and YYNGEE. Written as DNA, the CDR3 is TGTGCCAGTCAAGGGGACTATGGCTACACCTTC. Its translation is CASQGDYGYTF.

V is TRBV13 and J is TRBJ2-1, with D possibly matching TRBD1 (5 bases). This CDR3 comprises 13 residues. Trimming removed 5 bases from V and 12 bases from J, with 17 bases in between. Germline V gene sequence: CDR1 PRHDT, CDR2 FYEKMQ (reference sequence). The chain's CDR3 is CASSPRQPRGQFF. The CDR3 DNA reads as TGTGCCAGCAGCCCCCGCCAGCCTAGGGGGCAGTTCTTC.

V is TRBV10-3 and J is TRBJ1-4, with TRBD1 matching over 9 bases. Trimming at V came to 2 bases and at J to 4 bases, leaving 2 bases not matched to a gene. CDR3 size: 15 residues. In germline, CDR1 is ENHRY, CDR2 SYGVKD. In DNA form, the CDR3 reads TGTGCCATCAGTGAGGGACAGGGGAATAATGAAAAACTGTTTTTT. It codes for CAISEGQGNNEKLFF.

The V gene is TRBV27, the J gene TRBJ2-7, with a tentative D call TRBD2 (5 bases). This CDR3 spans 14 amino acids. With 3 bases removed from V and 3 bases from J, the gap between germline ends came to 12 bases. Germline lookup yields CDR1 MNHEY and CDR2 SMNVEV (reference sequence). Here the CDR3 reads CASSFGIHGYEQYF. The CDR3 region has the DNA TGTGCCAGCAGTTTCGGGATTCACGGCTACGAGCAGTACTTC.

The rearrangement joins TRBV4-2 to TRBJ2-5; 10 bases are shared with TRBD2. V was clipped by 4 bases and J by 1 base; unmatched bases: 3. CDR1 is LGHNA, CDR2 YNFKEQ, per germline. The CDR3 is 15 amino acids. The chain's CDR3 is CASSRLAGAQETQYF. For the CDR3, the DNA is TGTGCCAGCAGCCGGCTAGCGGGGGCCCAAGAGACCCAGTACTTC.

The rearrangement uses TRBV5-1 and TRBJ1-2; D ambiguous. Germline V CDR1 and CDR2: SGHRS, YFSETQ. Trimming shortened V by 4 bases and J by 1 base, and 8 bases separated the two germline ends. The CDR3 is 13 residues long. CDR3 bases: TGCGCCAGCAGCCCCGGGGATAACTATGGCTACACCTTC. It is translated as CASSPGDNYGYTF. Full variable domain (rest looked up from reference TRBV5-1 and TRBJ1-2): KAGVTQTPRYLIKTRGQQVTLSCSPISGHRSVSWYQQTPGQGLQFLFEYFSETQRNKGNFPGRFSGRQFSNSRSEMNVSTLELGDSALYLCASSPGDNYGYTFGSGTRLTVV.

This clone was counted only a few times. The CDR3 is CASSSGGAGDEKLFF. The CDR3 DNA reads as TGTGCCAGCAGTTCGGGTGGGGCAGGGGATGAAAAACTGTTTTTT. The gene calls are TRBV9 and TRBJ1-4; a weak D match, TRBD1 (6 bases). Deletions cut 5 bases from V and 6 bases from J, with 17 bases between. The CDR3 has 15 amino acids. The germline CDR1 and CDR2 sequences are SGDLS and YYNGEE. Filled out from reference TRBV9 and TRBJ1-4, the complete variable domain reads DSGVTQTPKHLITATGQRVTLRCSPRSGDLSVYWYQQSLDQGLQFLIQYYNGEERAKGNILERFSAQQFPDLHSELNLSSLELGDSALYFCASSSGGAGDEKLFFGSGTQLSVL.

Comments on this clone: Other DNA sequences in this specimen translate into the identical CDR3. The chain has TRBV19 and TRBJ2-7; a weak D match, TRBD1 (5 bases). With 1 base removed from V and 1 base from J, the gap between germline ends came to 5 bases. The CDR3 extends over 13 amino acids. From germline, CDR1 is LNHDA and CDR2 SQIVND (reference sequence). The chain's CDR3 is CASSIGQSYEQYF. The CDR3 region has the DNA TGTGCCAGTAGTATAGGACAGTCCTACGAGCAGTACTTC.

J is TRBJ2-5 and V is TRBV5-1; no clear D. This CDR3 has 13 residues. V was clipped by 2 bases and J by 0 bases, with 5 bases between them. CDR1 is SGHRS and CDR2 is YFSETQ in the germline V gene. The chain's CDR3 is CASSFLDQETQYF. The CDR3, as DNA: TGCGCCAGCAGCTTTCTAGACCAAGAGACCCAGTACTTC.

This sequence joins TRBV5-6 and TRBJ2-3; 8 nucleotides match TRBD2. Per germline, CDR1 SGHDT and CDR2 YYEEEE. This CDR3 is 18 amino acids long. V lost 2 bases and J lost 0; bases outside the gene matches: 11. CDR3 residues: CASSFWRGASDSTDTQYF. CDR3 DNA sequence: TGTGCCAGCAGCTTTTGGCGGGGGGCTTCCGATAGCACAGATACGCAGTATTTT.

DNA of the CDR3: TGTGCCAGCAGCCCCCGGGACAGCATTTATGGCTACACCTTC. Its protein is CASSPRDSIYGYTF. The chain carries TRBV13 and TRBJ1-2; 7 bases line up with TRBD1. Germline V CDR1 and CDR2: PRHDT, FYEKMQ (reference sequence). With V trimmed by 5 bases and J by 5 bases, 8 bases remained unmatched. CDR3 length equals 14 residues.

The chain is built from TRBV29-1 and TRBJ1-2; possible D gene TRBD1, 6 bases. V dropped 5 bases and J dropped 6 bases, with 10 bases sitting between them. CDR1 SQVTM and CDR2 ANQGSEA come from the germline V gene. The CDR3 loop spans 11 amino acids. The CDR3 loop reads CSVTAGDGYTF. CDR3 DNA: TGCAGCGTTACGGCAGGGGATGGCTACACCTTC.